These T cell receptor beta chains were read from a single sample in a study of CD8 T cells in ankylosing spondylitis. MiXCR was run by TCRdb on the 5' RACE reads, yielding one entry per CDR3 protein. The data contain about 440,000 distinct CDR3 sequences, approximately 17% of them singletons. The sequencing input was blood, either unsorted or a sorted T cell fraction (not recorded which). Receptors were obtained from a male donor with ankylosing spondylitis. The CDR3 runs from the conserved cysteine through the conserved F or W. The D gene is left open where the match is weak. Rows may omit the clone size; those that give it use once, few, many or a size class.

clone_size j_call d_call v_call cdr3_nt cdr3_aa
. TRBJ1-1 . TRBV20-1 TGCAGTGCTAAGGGGAGGGGTTATAGGAACACTGAAGCTTTCTTT CSAKGRGYRNTEAFF
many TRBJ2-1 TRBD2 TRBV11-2 TGTGCCAGCAGCTTAGTTCAAGCGACTAGCGGGAGGCACCGACTCGCTGAGCAGTTCTTC CASSLVQATSGRHRLAEQFF
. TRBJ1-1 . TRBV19 TGTGCCACAGTAAGTCGGGGAGGAGAAGCTTTCTTT CATVSRGGEAFF
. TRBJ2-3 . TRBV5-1 TGCGCCAGCAGCTACGACTCTAGCACAGATACGCAGTATTTT CASSYDSSTDTQYF
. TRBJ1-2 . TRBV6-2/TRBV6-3 TGTGCCAGCAGTTTCACTCAGGGCGGACGTTTTCTCAACTATGGCTACACCTTC CASSFTQGGRFLNYGYTF
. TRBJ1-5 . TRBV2 TGTGCCAGCAGCCCAGGCCCCGGGGGGCAGAAGCCCCAGCATTTT CASSPGPGGQKPQHF
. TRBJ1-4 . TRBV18 TGTGCCAGCTCACCATTGAAGTCCTCGGGGTCAACTAATGAAAAACTGTTTTTT CASSPLKSSGSTNEKLFF
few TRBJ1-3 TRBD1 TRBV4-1 TGCGCCAGCAGCCAAGGGGGACAGAACTCTGGAAACACCATATATTTT CASSQGGQNSGNTIYF
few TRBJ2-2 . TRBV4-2 TGTGCCAGCAGCCAAGATTATAGACAGGCGAACACCGGGGAGCTGTTTTTT CASSQDYRQANTGELFF
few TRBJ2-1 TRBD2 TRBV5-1 TGCGCCAGCGTCCCTTTAGCGGGGGGAAACAATGAGCAGTTCTTC CASVPLAGGNNEQFF
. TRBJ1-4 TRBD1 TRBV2 TGTGCCAGTCAAACCAACCTGGGGACAGGTGGGGATGAAAAACTGTTTTTT CASQTNLGTGGDEKLFF
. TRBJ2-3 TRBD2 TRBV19 TGTGCCAGTAGTAAGTTAGCGGGGGAGGATACGCAGTATTTT CASSKLAGEDTQYF
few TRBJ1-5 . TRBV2 TGTGCCAGCAGTCGGACACAGAGCAATCAGCCCCAGCATTTT CASSRTQSNQPQHF
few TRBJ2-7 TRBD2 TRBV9 TGTGCCAGCAGCGTGGCCGGGACTAGTCGTTTCTACGAGCAGTACTTC CASSVAGTSRFYEQYF
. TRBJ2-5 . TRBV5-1 TGCGCCAGCAGCTCGGGTGGCAGGATCATCCAAGAGACCCAATACTTC CASSSGGRIIQETQYF
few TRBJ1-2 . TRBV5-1 TGCGCCAGCACCGGGACAAGTAACTATGGCTACACCTTC CASTGTSNYGYTF
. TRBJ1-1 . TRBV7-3 TGTGCCAGCAGCGTCGGGGGCGCGGGGTTAACTGAAGCTTTCTTT CASSVGGAGLTEAFF
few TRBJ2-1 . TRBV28 TGTGCCAGCAGTTTACCGGGGAGATGGGGCAATGAGCAGTTCTTC CASSLPGRWGNEQFF
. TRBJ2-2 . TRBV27 TGTGCCAGCAGTTTCTTGAACACCGGGGAGCTGTTTTTT CASSFLNTGELFF
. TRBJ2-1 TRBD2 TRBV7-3 TGTGCCAGCAGCCGAATAGCGGGAGGCCACAATGAGCAGTTCTTC CASSRIAGGHNEQFF
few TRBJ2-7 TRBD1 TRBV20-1 TGCAGTGCATCTCCGGGACAGCACTACGAGCAGTACTTC CSASPGQHYEQYF
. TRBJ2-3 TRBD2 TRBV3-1 TGTGCCAGCAGCCAACGGGGGGTAGCGGGAGTTGATACGCAGTATTTT CASSQRGVAGVDTQYF
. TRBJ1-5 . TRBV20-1 TGCAGTGCTAGAAAGGGGTTTCTAGACAATCAGCCCCAGCATTTT CSARKGFLDNQPQHF
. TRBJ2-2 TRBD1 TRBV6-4 TGTGCCAGCAGAACAGGGGGCAACACCGCGGAGCTGTTTTTT CASRTGGNTAELFF
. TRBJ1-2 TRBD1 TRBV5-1 TGCGCCAGCAGCTCAAAGGGACAGGGGGACTATGGCTACACCTTC CASSSKGQGDYGYTF
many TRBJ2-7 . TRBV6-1 TGTGCCAGCAGCCGCGACCGACACTACGAGCAGTACTTC CASSRDRHYEQYF
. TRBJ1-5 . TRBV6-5 TGTGCCAGCAGTTACTCAGGGGCCCCAAGCAATCAGCCCCAGCATTTT CASSYSGAPSNQPQHF
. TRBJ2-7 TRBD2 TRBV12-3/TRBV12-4 TGTGCCAGCAGTCATACTAATAGCGGGAGGACCTACGAGCAGTACTTC CASSHTNSGRTYEQYF
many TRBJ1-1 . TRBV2 TGTGCCAGCAGTATCTCGAACACTGAAGCTTTCTTT CASSISNTEAFF
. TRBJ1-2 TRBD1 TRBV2 TGTGCCAGCAAACCTGGACAGGCGACTAACTATGGCTACACCTTC CASKPGQATNYGYTF
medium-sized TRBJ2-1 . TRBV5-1 TGCGCCAGCAGCTTGGGCCCAAAGGTGACCAATGAGCAGTTCTTC CASSLGPKVTNEQFF
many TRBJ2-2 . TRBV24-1 TGTGCCACCGGGGAGTCAGCGTCCGGGGAGCTGTTTTTT CATGESASGELFF
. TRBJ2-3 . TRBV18 TGTGCCAGCTCACCACCGAGGACGGAGGATAACACAGATACGCAGTATTTT CASSPPRTEDNTDTQYF
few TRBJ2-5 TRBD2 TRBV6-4 TGTGCCAGCAGTGCCTCACTAGCGAATCACCTTCGGGGCCAAGAGACCCAGTACTTC CASSASLANHLRGQETQYF
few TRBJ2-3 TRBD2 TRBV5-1 TGCGCCAGCAGCCCTTCGTCTAGCGGACACACAGATACGCAGTATTTT CASSPSSSGHTDTQYF
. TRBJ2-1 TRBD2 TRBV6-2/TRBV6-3 TGTGCCAGCAGGCGCCGTACTAGCGGGACCAGTAGGAGACAAATCAATGAGCAGTTCTTC CASRRRTSGTSRRQINEQFF
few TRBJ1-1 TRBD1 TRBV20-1 TGCAGTGCTAAAGGGACAGCTATTAACACTGAAGCTTTCTTT CSAKGTAINTEAFF
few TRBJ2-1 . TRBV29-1 TGCAGCGTTCATGAGAGGGCGTTCGGCGAGCAGTTCTTC CSVHERAFGEQFF
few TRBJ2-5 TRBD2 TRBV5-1 TGCGCCAGCAGCTTGACTAGCGGGGGGCACACTTTACAAGAGACCCAGTACTTC CASSLTSGGHTLQETQYF
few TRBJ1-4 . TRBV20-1 TGCAGTGCTAGAGCCGAACCGATCTCAGGGGTGCCCTCGGGGAAACTGTTTTTT CSARAEPISGVPSGKLFF
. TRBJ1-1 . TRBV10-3 TGTGCCATCAGTGAGGTGAACACTGAAGCTTTCTTT CAISEVNTEAFF
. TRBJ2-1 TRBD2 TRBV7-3 TGTGCCAGCAGCGATTACGGGACTAAGCAGTTCTTC CASSDYGTKQFF
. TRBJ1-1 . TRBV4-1 TGCGCCAGCTGCAAGAACATGAACACTGAAGCTTTCTTT CASCKNMNTEAFF
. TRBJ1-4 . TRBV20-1 TGCAGTGCTGAGGACAATGGAGAAAAACTGTTTTTT CSAEDNGEKLFF
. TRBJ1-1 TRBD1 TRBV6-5 TGTGCCAGCAGTTACCAGGGACAGGCCTCAAAGGAAGCTTTCTTT CASSYQGQASKEAFF
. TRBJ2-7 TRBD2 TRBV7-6 TGTGCCAGCACCCTCCCCGGCGGGAGACCCTACGAGCAGTACTTC CASTLPGGRPYEQYF
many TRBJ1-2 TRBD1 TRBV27 TGTGCCAGCAGCCGCGGACAGGGCCATGGCTACACCTTC CASSRGQGHGYTF
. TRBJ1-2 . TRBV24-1 TGTGCCACCAGTGATGGAGCGTTTGGAGGCTACACCTTC CATSDGAFGGYTF
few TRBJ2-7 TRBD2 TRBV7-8 TGTGCCAGCAGCTTAATAGCGGGAGGCGCCTACGAGCAGTACTTC CASSLIAGGAYEQYF
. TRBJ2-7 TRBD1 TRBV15 TGTGCCACCAGCAGATCCTGGGGACAGGAAAACTCCTTCGAGCAGTACTTC CATSRSWGQENSFEQYF
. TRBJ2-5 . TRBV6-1 TGTGCCAGCTCAACTCCAGGGAGGCTCCAAGAGACCCAGTACTTC CASSTPGRLQETQYF
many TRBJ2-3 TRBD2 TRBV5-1 TGCGCCAGCAGTTGGCGGGAGAACACAGATACGCAGTATTTT CASSWRENTDTQYF
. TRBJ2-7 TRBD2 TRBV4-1 TGCGCCAGCAGCCCAACCCTTAGCGGGGGGGCCCCCGAGCAGTACTTC CASSPTLSGGAPEQYF
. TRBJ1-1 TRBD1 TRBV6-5 TGTGCCAGCAGTTACGCTGGGGGACAGGGGGCCGGCACTGAAGCTTTCTTT CASSYAGGQGAGTEAFF
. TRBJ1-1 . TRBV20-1 TGCAGTGCTAGAGATTCGGGGGGGGCTAGGACTGAAGCTTTCTTT CSARDSGGARTEAFF